The 27 T cell receptor beta chains listed next were all sequenced from one sample in a study of shared T cell receptors in the human thymus. The method was immunoSEQ multiplex PCR; TCRdb's version includes in-frame clones alone and lacks a portion of them. Of approximately 490,000 clones listed, approximately 78% are singletons. The sample was also linked to a second study, of human thymus T cells.

Material: thymocytes. Receptors were obtained from a boy in the first two years of life with a congenital heart defect.

The V gene is TRBV5-4, the J gene TRBJ2-1; the match to TRBD2 covers 10 bases. The CDR3 totals 16 residues. CDR1 is SGHNT and CDR2 is YYREEE in the germline V gene (reference sequence). Trimming cost V 0 bases and J 7 bases; bases outside gene matches: 7. CDR3 region: CASSLAPSGSVNEQFF. CDR3 sequence (DNA): TGTGCCAGCAGCTTGGCGCCTAGCGGGAGTGTAAATGAGCAGTTCTTC.

This clone has more than one count but fewer than ten. The chain carries TRBV7-2 and TRBJ2-5; the D gene is possibly TRBD2 (6 bases). Germline V lookup: CDR1 SGHTA, CDR2 FQGNSA. The CDR3 runs 17 residues. V was cut by 4 bases and J by 2 bases, with 20 bases left in between. The DNA of the CDR3 is TGTGCCAGCAGCTCTAGGGGAGGAGCGGGCGTACAAGAGACCCAGTACTTC. This gives the protein CASSSRGGAGVQETQYF. Drawing the rest from reference TRBV7-2 and TRBJ2-5, the complete variable domain is GAGVSQSPSNKVTEKGKDVELRCDPISGHTALYWYRQSLGQGLEFLIYFQGNSAPDKSGLPSDRFSAERTGGSVSTLTIQRTQQEDSAVYLCASSSRGGAGVQETQYFGPGTRLLVL.

The J gene is TRBJ1-2, the V gene TRBV30; D not certain. V dropped 2 bases and J dropped 4 bases, with 5 bases sitting between them. The CDR3 totals 11 residues. Germline V gene data show CDR1 as GTSNPN and CDR2 as SVGIG (reference sequence). The chain's CDR3 is CAWSRVYGYTF. The DNA of the CDR3 is TGTGCCTGGAGTAGAGTCTATGGCTACACCTTC.

V usage is TRBV28 and J usage is TRBJ1-2; 7 bases line up with TRBD1. After removal of 10 bases from V and 0 bases from J, the junction contained 8 bases not matched to a gene. Germline CDR1 and CDR2: MDHEN and SYDVKM. The CDR3 contains 14 residues. This CDR3 reads CATRTGSANYGYTF. The CDR3 DNA reads as TGTGCCACCAGGACAGGATCAGCTAACTATGGCTACACCTTC.

About this clone: Other DNA variants within this sample encode the same CDR3. This chain joins TRBV19 and TRBJ1-5, with a tentative D call TRBD1 (6 bases). V dropped 1 base and J dropped 0 bases, with 7 bases sitting between them. The CDR3 contains 15 residues. CDR1 and CDR2 (germline): LNHDA, SQIVND (reference sequence). In nucleotides, the CDR3 is TGTGCCAGTAGTATAGGGACAGATAGCAATCAGCCCCAGCATTTT. Protein: CASSIGTDSNQPQHF.

The V call is TRBV15, the J call TRBJ2-3, with 9 bases matching TRBD2. Looked up from germline, CDR1 is LNHNV and CDR2 is YYDKDF (reference sequence). CDR3 size: 16 residues. V shed 4 bases, J shed 1 base, and the junction held 6 bases outside the gene matches. CDR3 sequence: CATSKSEREGTDTQYF. CDR3 in DNA: TGTGCCACCAGCAAAAGTGAGCGGGAGGGCACAGATACGCAGTATTTT.

The rearrangement links TRBV27 to TRBJ2-6; tentative D call: TRBD1 (6 bases). Trimming cost V 4 bases and J 0 bases, with 28 bases left between them. There are 22 residues in the CDR3. Germline V gives CDR1 MNHEY, CDR2 SMNVEV (reference sequence). The CDR3 here is CASSSPPIDRTNTSSGANVLTF. For the CDR3, the DNA is TGTGCCAGCAGTTCCCCACCCATAGACAGGACGAATACATCCTCTGGGGCCAACGTCCTGACTTTC.

This chain links TRBV28 with TRBJ2-3, with 7 bases aligning to TRBD1. CDR1 is MDHEN and CDR2 is SYDVKM in the germline V gene. J gave up 0 bases and V 7 bases, and 7 bases lay outside the gene matches. This CDR3 is 15 amino acids long. CDR3: CASTLGQASTDTQYF. CDR3 nucleotide sequence: TGTGCCAGCACCCTTGGACAGGCTAGCACAGATACGCAGTATTTT. Full variable domain (remainder filled in from reference TRBV28 and TRBJ2-3): DVKVTQSSRYLVKRTGEKVFLECVQDMDHENMFWYRQDPGLGLRLIYFSYDVKMKEKGDIPEGYSVSREKKERFSLILESASTNQTSMYLCASTLGQASTDTQYFGPGTRLTVL.

The chain links TRBV25-1 to TRBJ2-7; the D gene is possibly TRBD1 (6 bases). The V gene lost 5 bases and the J gene lost 1 base, with 21 bases spanning the gap. Per the germline V gene, CDR1 is MGHDK and CDR2 is SYGVNS. The CDR3 loop spans 17 amino acids. The CDR3 coding sequence is TGTGCCAGCAGTCAAAATGGAGAGAGGGGGTCGTCCTACGAGCAGTACTTC. Translation gives CASSQNGERGSSYEQYF.

This sequence joins TRBV5-1 and TRBJ2-3, with D uncertain. V gave up 4 bases and J gave up 2 bases, with 14 bases separating them. From germline, CDR1 is SGHRS and CDR2 YFSETQ. There are 15 residues in the CDR3. The CDR3 loop reads CASSIGAFSTDTQYF. CDR3 DNA: TGCGCCAGCAGCATTGGAGCGTTTTCCACAGATACGCAGTATTTT.

The CDR3 sequence: CASSLGGRAHEQYF. The CDR3 DNA sequence: TGCGCCAGCAGCTTGGGTGGCAGGGCCCACGAGCAGTACTTC. The V gene is TRBV5-1, the J gene TRBJ2-7, with a weak D call TRBD1 (5 bases). Trimming shortened V by 0 bases and J by 5 bases, and 12 bases separated the two germline ends. CDR1 and CDR2 (germline): SGHRS, YFSETQ. The CDR3 extends over 14 amino acids.

The V gene is TRBV23-1, the J gene TRBJ2-7, with 7 bases that match TRBD1. TRBV23-1 is reported as an ORF; its role is uncertain. With 6 bases clipped from V and 2 bases from J, the junction kept 22 bases outside the gene matches. This CDR3 is built from 19 residues. CDR3 in amino acids: CASSPPRHTQTGKPYEQYF. The CDR3 DNA follows: TGCGCCAGCAGCCCCCCCAGACACACACAGACAGGGAAACCCTACGAGCAGTACTTC.

The CDR3 sequence is CASSESETEAFF. The CDR3 region has the DNA TGTGCCAGCAGTGAGAGCGAGACTGAAGCTTTCTTT. V gene TRBV2 combines with J gene TRBJ1-1; D is undetermined. Trimming pared 3 bases from V and 5 bases from J, leaving 7 bases between. CDR1 is SNHLY and CDR2 is FYNNEI in the germline V gene. The CDR3 loop spans 12 amino acids. Supplemented by reference TRBV2 and TRBJ1-1, the full variable domain reads EPEVTQTPSHQVTQMGQEVILRCVPISNHLYFYWYRQILGQKVEFLVSFYNNEISEKSEIFDDQFSVERPDGSNFTLKIRSTKLEDSAMYFCASSESETEAFFGQGTRLTVV.

The chain uses TRBV4-2 and TRBJ2-4; TRBD2 agrees at 9 bases. The CDR3 contains 19 residues. Losses at the gene ends were 1 base for V and 3 bases for J; bases not matched to a gene: 13. CDR1 is LGHNA, CDR2 YNFKEQ, per germline. This CDR3 reads CASSQAGGRAGGGKNIQYF. The CDR3 DNA reads TGTGCCAGCAGCCAAGCGGGGGGTAGGGCGGGAGGGGGCAAAAACATTCAGTACTTC.

This clone appeared a few times. The chain links TRBV11-2 to TRBJ2-3, with unresolved D. CDR1 SGHAT and CDR2 FQNNGV come from the germline V gene. The CDR3 has 11 residues. Between the trimmed V and J ends, which lost 4 bases and 5 bases, there was a span of 4 bases. In DNA, the CDR3 is TGTGCCAGCAGCTCTAAAGATACGCAGTATTTT. This encodes CASSSKDTQYF.

The chain carries TRBV4-3 and TRBJ2-1, with a possible D match to TRBD2 (5 bases). CDR3 length: 17 residues. Trimming removed 0 bases at V and 10 bases at J, with 22 bases between. The V gene's germline CDR1 is LGHNA and CDR2 YSLEER. The DNA for the CDR3 is TGCGCCAGCAGCCAAGAAGTAAGTGGGAGTATTTACGGGGAGCAGTTCTTC. Translation: CASSQEVSGSIYGEQFF.

This chain links TRBV5-1 with TRBJ2-1, with 16 bases lining up with TRBD2. With 0 bases clipped from V and 8 bases from J, the junction kept 5 bases outside the gene matches. This CDR3 is 17 amino acids long. The germline V gene has CDR1 SGHRS and CDR2 YFSETQ. The CDR3 DNA reads TGCGCCAGCAGCTTGGTTGGGACTAGCGGGAGGGGGCATGAGCAGTTCTTC. It translates to CASSLVGTSGRGHEQFF.

V is TRBV14 and J is TRBJ1-2; D possibly corresponds to TRBD1 (5 bases). Germline-derived CDR1 and CDR2 are SGHDN and FVKESK. The V end lost 1 base, the J end lost 8 bases, and 11 bases lay between the germline ends. CDR3 length: 13 amino acids. CDR3 in DNA: TGTGCCAGCAGCCAAGGGCAGGGCGGCGGCTACACCTTC. The encoded protein is CASSQGQGGGYTF.

V is TRBV2 and J is TRBJ2-7, with 8 bases matching TRBD1. V lost 7 bases and J lost 2; bases outside the gene matches: 10. Germline CDR1 and CDR2: SNHLY and FYNNEI. CDR3 size: 15 residues. The CDR3 loop is CASIFAGQVAYEQYF. Written as DNA, the CDR3 is TGTGCCAGCATTTTCGCGGGACAGGTGGCCTACGAGCAGTACTTC.

The chain carries TRBV4-2 and TRBJ2-7, with D perhaps matching TRBD1 (6 bases). The germline V and J ends were trimmed by 0 bases and 5 bases, with 26 bases remaining between them. The CDR3 totals 19 residues. Germline V gene lookup returns CDR1 LGHNA and CDR2 YNFKEQ. The CDR3 sequence is CASSQDGAKEAGAYDEQYF. CDR3 bases: TGTGCCAGCAGCCAAGATGGGGCCAAAGAGGCAGGGGCATACGACGAGCAGTACTTC.

The chain joins TRBV6-5 to TRBJ2-7; 7 bases align to TRBD2. Unmatched junction bases numbered 0, after V lost 6 bases and J lost 4 bases. The V gene's germline CDR1 is MNHEY and CDR2 SVGAGI. The CDR3 contains 11 residues. CDR3 in DNA: TGTGCCAGCAGGGGGGGGTACGAGCAGTACTTC. Amino acids: CASRGGYEQYF.

The V gene is TRBV5-4, the J gene TRBJ2-1; TRBD2 agrees at 13 bases. The CDR3 covers 15 residues. V lost 2 bases to trimming and J lost 5 bases; unmatched junction nucleotides: 1. From germline, CDR1 is SGHNT and CDR2 YYREEE (reference sequence). In DNA form, the CDR3 reads TGTGCCAGCAGCTTCGGGACTAGCGGGAACAATGAGCAGTTCTTC. As protein: CASSFGTSGNNEQFF.

This rearrangement joins TRBV15 to TRBJ2-5, with 8 nucleotides matching TRBD1. J lost 5 bases, V lost 8 bases, and 16 bases had no gene match. The CDR3 loop spans 16 amino acids. The germline gives CDR1 LNHNV, CDR2 YYDKDF (reference sequence). As DNA, the CDR3 is TGTGCCACCGCTTCGACCAGGACAGGGAATATGGAGACCCAGTACTTC. Residues: CATASTRTGNMETQYF.

The V and J genes are TRBV30 and TRBJ2-2; no clear D. CDR3 length equals 13 residues. Trimming left V 2 bases short and J 0 bases short, with 4 bases between. In germline, CDR1 is GTSNPN, CDR2 SVGIG (reference sequence). The CDR3 coding sequence is TGTGCCTGGAGTTTCGCGAACACCGGGGAGCTGTTTTTT. Its translation is CAWSFANTGELFF.

This CDR3 is CASSPKGQGTGYTF. The CDR3 DNA reads TGTGCCAGCAGCCCTAAGGGGCAGGGGACGGGATACACCTTC. The chain joins TRBV7-2 to TRBJ1-2; weak D call: TRBD1 (6 bases). V shed 5 bases and J shed 11 bases, with 21 bases lying between them. The CDR3 loop spans 14 amino acids. Germline V gene sequence: CDR1 SGHTA, CDR2 FQGNSA. The whole variable domain, remainder taken from reference TRBV7-2 and TRBJ1-2, is GAGVSQSPSNKVTEKGKDVELRCDPISGHTALYWYRQSLGQGLEFLIYFQGNSAPDKSGLPSDRFSAERTGGSVSTLTIQRTQQEDSAVYLCASSPKGQGTGYTFGSGTRLTVV.

This clone has only a few counts. The gene calls are TRBV5-6 and TRBJ2-6; D not resolved. The CDR3 is made up of 15 amino acids. Germline values: CDR1 SGHDT, CDR2 YYEEEE. V lost 2 bases, J lost 0 bases, and 6 bases lay in between. The CDR3 DNA follows: TGTGCCAGCAGCTTTATGGCCTCTGGGGCCAACGTCCTGACTTTC. Its protein product is CASSFMASGANVLTF.

The rearrangement links TRBV5-4 to TRBJ2-2; TRBD1 matches 7 bases. The germline gives CDR1 SGHNT, CDR2 YYREEE (reference sequence). The CDR3 consists of 16 residues. Unmatched junction bases numbered 6, after V lost 3 bases and J lost 1 base. The CDR3 loop is CASSSGQSRNTGELFF. In nucleotides, the CDR3 is TGTGCCAGCAGCTCGGGACAGTCCCGGAACACCGGGGAGCTGTTTTTT.